This T cell receptor (beta chain) was captured by sequencing in a study of cytomegalovirus exposure and HLA in healthy donors. Study conclusions and caveats: The authors later linked a missense DCLRE1C variant to TCR beta V- and J-gene trimming. In a later analysis, parvovirus B19, influenza, CMV and Epstein-Barr virus appeared linked to several top co-occurrence clusters.

Germline V lookup: CDR1 MDHEN, CDR2 SYDVKM. With 5 bases removed from V and 2 bases from J, the gap between germline ends came to 7 bases. The CDR3 is 12 amino acids. As concerns this clone: Its matching antigen is unknown.

The study ran its PCR with 60 Vbeta and 13 Jbeta primers. The assay was immunoSEQ multiplex PCR, and TCRdb's table has in-frame clones only and misses some. The repertoire shows roughly 190,000 clones; the top ten hold around 0.8%. The material sequenced was PBMCs. The source of this sequence is a woman younger than 35 in good health and CMV-seropositive. This chain connects TRBV28 to TRBJ2-7; D is ambiguous. The CDR3 nucleotides are TGTGCCAGCAGTCGGCAGGCCTACGAGCAGTACTTC. Translated: CASSRQAYEQYF.